Following are 26 T cell receptor beta chains from one sample sequenced in a study of neoadjuvant anti-PD-1 for oral cavity cancer. Clones were sequenced by immunoSEQ multiplex PCR, and TCRdb holds only the in-frame ones, with some missing. The sample comprises 75,000 to 100,000 clones, approximately 80% of which are singletons, and over 3% rests with the top ten. Sequencing used PBMCs, obtained before nivolumab (anti-PD-1) treatment. Receptors were obtained from a person aged 40 to 85 with oral cavity squamous cell carcinoma.

The chain links TRBV6-1 to TRBJ2-1; D gene uncertain. Germline-derived CDR1 and CDR2 are MNHNS and SASEGT. The length of the CDR3 is 13 residues. V was shortened by 1 base and J by 7 bases, with 8 bases between the two germline ends. The CDR3 bases are TGTGCCAGCAGTGAAGTCCCTAATAATGAGCAGTTCTTC. It specifies CASSEVPNNEQFF.

The chain carries TRBV5-6 and TRBJ2-7; 7 nucleotides match TRBD1. After removal of 3 bases from V and 3 bases from J, the junction contained 6 bases not matched to a gene. The CDR3 covers 14 residues. Per the germline V gene, CDR1 is SGHDT and CDR2 is YYEEEE. The CDR3 bases are TGTGCCAGCAGCTCGACAGGGTGGGACTACGAGCAGTACTTC. Protein: CASSSTGWDYEQYF.

This chain connects TRBV28 to TRBJ2-2, with TRBD2 identical over 9 bases. Germline loops: CDR1 MDHEN, CDR2 SYDVKM. This CDR3 is 15 amino acids long. The V gene end was trimmed by 6 bases and the J gene end by 3 bases; junction bases not matched to a gene: 5. The CDR3 is CASRLAGADTGELFF. CDR3 bases: TGTGCCAGCAGATTAGCGGGAGCTGACACCGGGGAGCTGTTTTTT.

The J gene is TRBJ2-2, the V gene TRBV6-4; 10 positions agree with TRBD2. This CDR3 spans 20 amino acids. Trimming took 0 bases from V and 6 from J; bases not matched to a gene: 16. The V gene's germline CDR1 is MRHNA and CDR2 SNTAGT. The CDR3 nucleotides read TGTGCCAGCAGTGACTCGAAGGGGCTAGCGGGAGAAAGGGAGGCCGGGGAGCTGTTTTTT. Translation gives CASSDSKGLAGEREAGELFF.

There are a few counts of this clone. V gene TRBV5-6 combines with J gene TRBJ1-1; perhaps TRBD1 as D (5 bases). Deletions cut 3 bases from V and 3 bases from J, with 6 bases between. CDR1 and CDR2 (germline): SGHDT, YYEEEE. This CDR3 has 12 amino acids. The CDR3 loop is CASSWGDTEAFF. The DNA of the CDR3 is TGTGCCAGCAGCTGGGGGGACACTGAAGCTTTCTTT.

This clone was seen a few times. V is TRBV29-1 and J is TRBJ2-4; the D gene is possibly TRBD1 (5 bases). Germline CDR1 reads SQVTM; CDR2 reads ANQGSEA. The CDR3 covers 13 residues. V was cut by 6 bases and J by 6 bases, with 15 bases left in between. Here the CDR3 DNA reads TGCAGCGTAGTAAAACAGGTCGGAAACATTCAGTACTTC. It specifies CSVVKQVGNIQYF. Combining the CDR3 with reference TRBV29-1 and TRBJ2-4 gives the whole variable domain SAVISQKPSRDICQRGTSLTIQCQVDSQVTMMFWYRQQPGQSLTLIATANQGSEATYESGFVIDKFPISRPNLTFSTLTVSNMSPEDSSIYLCSVVKQVGNIQYFGAGTRLSVL.

The chain has TRBV2 and TRBJ2-5; perhaps TRBD2 as D (6 bases). This CDR3 region has 11 residues. Germline V gene sequence: CDR1 SNHLY, CDR2 FYNNEI. The DNA of the CDR3 is TGTGCGGCGGGGATCCAAGAGACCCAGTACTTC. Its translation: CAAGIQETQYF.

The chain couples TRBV9 to TRBJ2-7; D perhaps matches TRBD2 (5 bases). The CDR3 is 13 residues long. Deletions cut 3 bases from V and 3 bases from J, with 10 bases between. CDR1 and CDR2 from the germline V gene are SGDLS and YYNGEE. CDR3 in DNA: TGTGCCAGCAGCGGAGACGGGAACTACGAGCAGTACTTC. Residues: CASSGDGNYEQYF.

The chain combines TRBV7-9 with TRBJ2-2; the D gene is possibly TRBD1 (7 bases). V was clipped by 5 bases and J by 4 bases, with 14 bases between them. Per germline, CDR1 SEHNR and CDR2 FQNEAQ (reference sequence). The CDR3 loop spans 15 amino acids. For the CDR3, the DNA is TGTGCCAGCAGCGCCCGCAGGGGGGTCACCGGGGAGCTGTTTTTT. As protein: CASSARRGVTGELFF.

For the CDR3, the DNA is TGTGCCACAGGACTCGGGCAGGGTACGCAGTATTTT. Translation gives CATGLGQGTQYF. V gene TRBV2 combines with J gene TRBJ2-3; perhaps D is TRBD1 or TRBD2 (5 bases each). There are 12 residues in the CDR3. The ends were cut back, 10 bases at V and 8 bases at J, with 16 bases in the middle. In germline, CDR1 is SNHLY, CDR2 FYNNEI.

The chain combines TRBV15 with TRBJ1-5; no clear D. Trimming removed 4 bases at V and 11 bases at J, with 15 bases between. This CDR3 is 13 amino acids long. The germline CDR1 and CDR2 sequences are LNHNV and YYDKDF (reference sequence). The CDR3 here is CATSTTPGRSQHF. The DNA of the CDR3 is TGTGCCACCAGCACGACTCCGGGGAGGTCCCAGCATTTT.

The rearrangement joins TRBV27 to TRBJ1-4; no firm D call. The germline V gene has CDR1 MNHEY and CDR2 SMNVEV (reference sequence). V was pared by 3 bases and J by 7 bases, with 3 bases between. The CDR3 consists of 11 residues. The CDR3 DNA sequence: TGTGCCAGCAGTTTCGGTGAAAAACTGTTTTTT. It encodes CASSFGEKLFF.

The chain has TRBV6-5 and TRBJ2-5; 8 bases match TRBD1. Trimming took 6 bases from V and 4 from J; bases not matched to a gene: 7. Germline lookup yields CDR1 MNHEY and CDR2 SVGAGI. The CDR3 length is 14 residues. The CDR3 loop reads CASSPTGGGETQYF. Written as DNA, the CDR3 is TGTGCCAGCAGCCCCACAGGGGGAGGAGAGACCCAGTACTTC.

DNA of the CDR3: TGTGCCAGCAGTCCCGCATCTGGGACAGGGTTGGGGGCTTCCTACGAGCAGTACTTC. It translates to CASSPASGTGLGASYEQYF. The chain couples TRBV28 to TRBJ2-7; the match to TRBD1 covers 9 bases. Per germline, CDR1 MDHEN and CDR2 SYDVKM. J lost 1 base, V lost 5 bases, and 18 bases had no gene match. The CDR3 loop spans 19 amino acids.

This sequence joins TRBV6-5 and TRBJ2-5, with a weak D call TRBD1 (5 bases). Germline V gene lookup returns CDR1 MNHEY and CDR2 SVGAGI. V lost 0 bases and J lost 4, with 15 bases in between. CDR3 length equals 16 residues. CDR3 sequence reads: CASSYSTTIQGETQYF. The CDR3 DNA reads TGTGCCAGCAGTTACTCGACAACCATCCAGGGAGAGACCCAGTACTTC.

This chain connects TRBV5-1 to TRBJ1-1; D is unclear. The CDR3 spans 14 residues. Germline CDR1 reads SGHRS; CDR2 reads YFSETQ. Trimming removed 0 bases at V and 11 bases at J, with 17 bases between. The CDR3: CASSLGEGTLAAFF. DNA for the CDR3: TGCGCCAGCAGCTTGGGCGAGGGAACGTTGGCCGCTTTCTTT.

The gene calls are TRBV18 and TRBJ2-3; TRBD2 aligns across 9 bases. Per germline, CDR1 KGHSH and CDR2 LQKENI. V trimming: 7 bases; J trimming: 4 bases; junction bases outside the gene matches: 9. The CDR3 is 15 amino acids. CDR3 nucleotide sequence: TGTGCCAGCTTAGAAGCGGGAGGCGTTCCAGATACGCAGTATTTT. As protein: CASLEAGGVPDTQYF.

The chain recombines TRBV28 with TRBJ1-4, with TRBD1 matching over 7 bases. Trimming took 5 bases from V and 5 from J; bases not matched to a gene: 8. Germline V gene lookup returns CDR1 MDHEN and CDR2 SYDVKM. The CDR3 sequence is 15 residues long. The chain's CDR3 is CASSPQGGRNEKLFF. For the CDR3, the DNA is TGTGCCAGCAGTCCTCAGGGGGGACGGAATGAAAAACTGTTTTTT.

The rearrangement links TRBV11-2 to TRBJ2-2, with 8 bases fitting TRBD1. Germline V CDR1 and CDR2: SGHAT, FQNNGV. Trimming removed 1 base from V and 7 bases from J; junction bases left unmatched: 11. CDR3 length: 17 amino acids. The DNA of the CDR3 is TGTGCCAGCAGCTTAGGCCTCAGGGGGCCGGCAAGCGGGGAGCTGTTTTTT. Protein sequence: CASSLGLRGPASGELFF.

The V gene is TRBV5-1, the J gene TRBJ1-1, with a weak D call TRBD1 (6 bases). From germline, CDR1 is SGHRS and CDR2 YFSETQ. With 4 bases removed from V and 1 base from J, the gap between germline ends came to 8 bases. CDR3 size: 13 residues. CDR3 DNA: TGCGCCAGCAGCAGCAGGGGGAACACTGAAGCTTTCTTT. It yields the protein CASSSRGNTEAFF.

This clone was detected a few times. This chain links TRBV10-3 with TRBJ2-1, with D perhaps TRBD1 (6 bases). V was clipped by 0 bases and J by 1 base, with 7 bases between them. This CDR3 spans 15 amino acids. Germline values: CDR1 ENHRY, CDR2 SYGVKD. In nucleotides, the CDR3 is TGTGCCATCAGTGAGTCCCAGGGGTCCTACAATGAGCAGTTCTTC. Translation: CAISESQGSYNEQFF.

This clone was detected only a few times. This same CDR3 is encoded by further DNA sequences in the sample. This chain uses TRBV6-5 with TRBJ2-1; tentative D call: TRBD2 (6 bases). Between the trimmed V and J ends, which lost 5 bases and 1 base, there was a span of 9 bases. Per germline, CDR1 MNHEY and CDR2 SVGAGI. This CDR3 region has 14 residues. The CDR3 region is CASSRRESYNEQFF. The CDR3 DNA sequence: TGTGCCAGCAGTCGCCGGGAGTCCTACAATGAGCAGTTCTTC.

The gene calls are TRBV5-1 and TRBJ1-4; the D gene is possibly TRBD1 (6 bases). This CDR3 is built from 13 residues. Germline values: CDR1 SGHRS, CDR2 YFSETQ. The V end was cut by 4 bases, the J end by 8 bases, with 12 bases between. CDR3 bases: TGCGCCAGCAGCGGGGGGCTCGGGGAAAAACTGTTTTTT. Amino acids: CASSGGLGEKLFF.

The J gene is TRBJ2-7, the V gene TRBV6-6, with 10 bases fitting TRBD1. The CDR3 covers 14 residues. The ends lost 5 bases at V and 6 bases at J; junction bases unmatched: 7. Germline lookup yields CDR1 MNHNY and CDR2 SVGAGI (reference sequence). The CDR3 DNA is TGTGCCAGCAGTACGGGACAGGGGACCCTCGAGCAGTACTTC. Encoded protein: CASSTGQGTLEQYF.

This chain joins TRBV9 and TRBJ2-1, with TRBD2 matching over 14 bases. There are 16 residues in the CDR3. Germline V gene lookup returns CDR1 SGDLS and CDR2 YYNGEE. V shed 4 bases, J shed 10 bases, and the junction held 10 bases outside the gene matches. CDR3: CASSSGGLAGAGEQFF. CDR3 nucleotide sequence: TGTGCCAGCAGCTCAGGGGGACTAGCGGGAGCAGGGGAGCAGTTCTTC.

The J gene is TRBJ1-1, the V gene TRBV7-9, with D maybe TRBD1 (5 bases). From germline, CDR1 is SEHNR and CDR2 FQNEAQ (reference sequence). The V and J ends lost 7 bases and 4 bases respectively, with 19 bases between them. The CDR3 is 15 residues long. This CDR3 reads CASNPGQGSSTEAFF. CDR3 bases: TGTGCCAGCAACCCGGGGCAGGGAAGTAGCACTGAAGCTTTCTTT.